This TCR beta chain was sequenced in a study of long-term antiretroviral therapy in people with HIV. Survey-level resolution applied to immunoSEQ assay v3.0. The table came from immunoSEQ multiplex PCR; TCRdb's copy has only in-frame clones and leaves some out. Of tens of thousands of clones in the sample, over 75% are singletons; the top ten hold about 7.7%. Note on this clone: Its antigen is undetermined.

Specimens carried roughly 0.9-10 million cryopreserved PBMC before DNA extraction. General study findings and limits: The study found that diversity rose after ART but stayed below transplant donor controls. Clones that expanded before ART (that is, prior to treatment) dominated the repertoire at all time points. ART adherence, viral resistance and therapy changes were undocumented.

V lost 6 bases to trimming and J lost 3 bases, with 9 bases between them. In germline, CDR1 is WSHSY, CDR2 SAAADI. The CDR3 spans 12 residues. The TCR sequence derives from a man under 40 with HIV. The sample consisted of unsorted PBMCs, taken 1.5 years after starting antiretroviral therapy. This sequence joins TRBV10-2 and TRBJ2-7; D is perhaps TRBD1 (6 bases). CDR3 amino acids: CASRDSFYEQYF. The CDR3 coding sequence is TGCGCCAGCAGGGACAGCTTCTACGAGCAGTACTTC.